This T cell receptor beta chain came from a study of cytomegalovirus exposure and HLA in healthy donors. CDR3 length: 13 amino acids. Per the germline V gene, CDR1 is LNHDA and CDR2 is SQIVND (reference sequence). V shed 5 bases and J 3 bases; nucleotides not matched to a gene: 3. PCR involved 60 Vbeta and 13 Jbeta primers. Some clones are missing from TCRdb's copy, which holds only in-frame ones; the method was immunoSEQ multiplex PCR. This table holds 200,000 to 250,000 clones, more than 70% found once. The source is a human donor in good health. V and J are TRBV19 and TRBJ2-5; TRBD1 aligns across 7 bases. Sequenced sample: PBMCs. CDR3 sequence (DNA): TGTGCCAGTAGTGAGGGGGCCGAAGAGACCCAGTACTTC. The encoded protein is CASSEGAEETQYF.